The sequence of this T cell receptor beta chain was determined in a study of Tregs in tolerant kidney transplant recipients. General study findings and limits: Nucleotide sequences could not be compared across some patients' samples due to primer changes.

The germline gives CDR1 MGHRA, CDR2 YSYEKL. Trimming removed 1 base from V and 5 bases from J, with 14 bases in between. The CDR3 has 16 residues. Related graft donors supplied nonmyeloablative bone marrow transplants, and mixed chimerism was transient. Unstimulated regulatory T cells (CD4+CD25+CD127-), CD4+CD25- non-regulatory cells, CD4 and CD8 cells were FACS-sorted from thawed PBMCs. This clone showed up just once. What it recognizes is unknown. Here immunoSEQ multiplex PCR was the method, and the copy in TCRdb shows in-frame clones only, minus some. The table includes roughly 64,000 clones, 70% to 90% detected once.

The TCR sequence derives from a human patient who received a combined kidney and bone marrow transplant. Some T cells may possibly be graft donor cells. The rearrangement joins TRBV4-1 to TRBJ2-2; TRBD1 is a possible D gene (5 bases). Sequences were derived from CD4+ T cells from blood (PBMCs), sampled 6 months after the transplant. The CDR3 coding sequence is TGCGCCAGCAGCCAAGGAAAGGGGCTCCTAACCGGGGAGCTGTTTTTT. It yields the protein CASSQGKGLLTGELFF.